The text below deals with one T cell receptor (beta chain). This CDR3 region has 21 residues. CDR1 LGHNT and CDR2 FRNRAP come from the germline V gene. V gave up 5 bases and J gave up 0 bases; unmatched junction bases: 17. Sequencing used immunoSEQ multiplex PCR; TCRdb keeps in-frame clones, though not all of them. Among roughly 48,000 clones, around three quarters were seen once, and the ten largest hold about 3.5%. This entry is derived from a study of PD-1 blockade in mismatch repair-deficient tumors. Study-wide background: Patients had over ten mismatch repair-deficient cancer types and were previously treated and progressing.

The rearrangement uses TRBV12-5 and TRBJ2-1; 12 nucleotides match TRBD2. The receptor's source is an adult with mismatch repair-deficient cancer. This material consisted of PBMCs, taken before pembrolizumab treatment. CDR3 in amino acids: CASGLRLPGLAGLSSYNEQFF. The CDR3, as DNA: TGTGCTAGTGGTCTGCGACTTCCGGGACTAGCGGGCCTGAGCTCCTACAATGAGCAGTTCTTC.